This T cell receptor (beta chain) came from a study of blood T cells in healthy people across ages. Study-wide findings and caveats: CMV status of donors was unknown, possibly confounding expanded clonotype changes.

Germline V gene data show CDR1 as SNHLY and CDR2 as FYNNEI. Trimming removed 8 bases from V and 2 bases from J, with 13 bases in between. The CDR3 spans 14 residues. With a J-beta primer mix and a sample-barcoded 5' primer, a second PCR ran about 6 to 11 cycles. Each of the samples gave a minimum of 2.5 million paired-end reads that contained CDR3. TCRdb independently ran MiXCR on the 5' RACE reads; one entry per CDR3 protein. The sample shows some 750,000 distinct CDR3 sequences, roughly 20% of them seen only once. As regards this clonotype: As yet, its antigen is unknown.

This TCR was recovered from a man between 70 and 80 years old in good health. The V call is TRBV2, the J call TRBJ1-3; a possible D gene is TRBD1 (6 bases). The sequenced material came from blood. CDR3 in amino acids: CASVLGAPGNTIYF. The CDR3 DNA sequence: TGTGCCAGCGTCCTGGGGGCACCTGGAAACACCATATATTTT.